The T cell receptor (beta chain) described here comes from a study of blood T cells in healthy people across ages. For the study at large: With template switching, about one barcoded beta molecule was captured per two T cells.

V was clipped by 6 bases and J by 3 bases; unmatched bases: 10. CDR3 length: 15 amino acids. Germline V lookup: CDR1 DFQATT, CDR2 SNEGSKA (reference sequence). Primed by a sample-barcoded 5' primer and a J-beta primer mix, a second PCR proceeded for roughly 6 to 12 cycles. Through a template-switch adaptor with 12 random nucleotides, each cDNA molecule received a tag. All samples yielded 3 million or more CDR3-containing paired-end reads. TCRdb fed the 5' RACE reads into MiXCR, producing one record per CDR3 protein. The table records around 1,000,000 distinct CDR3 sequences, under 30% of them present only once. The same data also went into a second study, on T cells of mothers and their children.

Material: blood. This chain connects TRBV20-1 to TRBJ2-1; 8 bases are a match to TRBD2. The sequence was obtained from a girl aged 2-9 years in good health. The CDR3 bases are TGCAGTGCCCCGTCTGGGACTAGTATCTACAATGAGCAGTTCTTC. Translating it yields CSAPSGTSIYNEQFF.